Following are 22 T cell receptor beta chains from one sample sequenced in a study of OX40 agonist ivuxolimab in advanced cancers. Sequencing used immunoSEQ multiplex PCR; TCRdb keeps in-frame clones, though not all of them. The profile shows tens of thousands of clones, approximately 81% of them singletons. This material consisted of CD4+ or CD8+ T cells sorted from blood, taken in a trial of the OX40 agonist ivuxolimab. These TCRs come from an adult with an advanced solid tumor such as melanoma, head and neck, liver or kidney cancer.

The CDR3 loop reads CASLQGPNTEAFF. DNA for the CDR3: TGTGCCAGCCTACAAGGGCCGAACACTGAAGCTTTCTTT. V usage is TRBV2 and J usage is TRBJ1-1; D not resolved. The CDR3 runs 13 residues. V was shortened by 8 bases and J by 1 base, with 11 bases between the two germline ends. The germline CDR1 and CDR2 sequences are SNHLY and FYNNEI.

The chain joins TRBV11-3 to TRBJ2-1; D not certain. Trimming pared 4 bases from V and 6 bases from J, leaving 10 bases between. CDR3 length equals 13 residues. Germline assignment: CDR1 SGHNT and CDR2 YENEEA. The CDR3 here is CASSSGIGNEQFF. In DNA form, the CDR3 reads TGTGCCAGCAGCTCCGGAATTGGCAATGAGCAGTTCTTC. Using reference TRBV11-3 and TRBJ2-1 for the parts outside the CDR3, the full variable domain is EAGVVQSPRYKIIEKKQPVAFWCNPISGHNTLYWYLQNLGQGPELLIRYENEEAVDDSQLPKDRFSAERLKGVDSTLKIQPAELGDSAVYLCASSSGIGNEQFFGPGTRLTVL.

This rearrangement joins TRBV7-2 to TRBJ1-2; D remains ambiguous. The V end was cut by 1 base, the J end by 2 bases, with 11 bases between. There are 15 residues in the CDR3. Per germline, CDR1 SGHTA and CDR2 FQGNSA. CDR3: CASSLGVEGNYGYTF. The CDR3 DNA sequence: TGTGCCAGCAGCTTAGGGGTCGAAGGGAACTATGGCTACACCTTC.

The chain links TRBV19 to TRBJ2-5; 13 bases agree with TRBD2. The J call may be faulty, since TRBJ2-7 better matches the DNA end. Germline CDR1 reads LNHDA; CDR2 reads SQIVND (reference sequence). CDR3 size: 15 residues. The CDR3 region has the DNA TGTGCCAGTAGTCAACTAGCGGGGGGGGCCTACGAGCAGTACTTC. Its protein product is CASSQLAGGAYEQYF.

The CDR3 region has the DNA TGTGCCAGCAGCCGGATTGTGAATGAGCAGTTCTTC. Translating gives CASSRIVNEQFF. The V call is TRBV7-9, the J call TRBJ2-1; D is unresolved. Trimming removed 5 bases at V and 7 bases at J, with 9 bases between. Germline V lookup: CDR1 SEHNR, CDR2 FQNEAQ (reference sequence). CDR3 length: 12 residues.

The rearrangement joins TRBV4-2 to TRBJ1-4, with D possibly being TRBD1 (5 bases). Germline values: CDR1 LGHNA, CDR2 YNFKEQ. V was cut by 4 bases and J by 8 bases, with 14 bases left in between. The CDR3 has 14 residues. The CDR3, as DNA: TGTGCCAGCAGCCGGCCCGGGACGTCGGAAAAACTGTTTTTT. Amino acids: CASSRPGTSEKLFF.

The chain recombines TRBV7-9 with TRBJ1-1; D is undetermined. CDR1 and CDR2 (germline): SEHNR, FQNEAQ (reference sequence). CDR3 length: 14 residues. Trimming removed 5 bases from V and 1 base from J, with 11 bases in between. The CDR3 is CASSHHSKNTEAFF. DNA for the CDR3: TGTGCCAGCAGCCACCACTCCAAGAACACTGAAGCTTTCTTT.

In its sample, this clone was seen once. V usage is TRBV11-3 and J usage is TRBJ2-6, with a tentative D call TRBD1 (5 bases). V dropped 3 bases and J dropped 0 bases, with 15 bases sitting between them. In germline, CDR1 is SGHNT, CDR2 YENEEA. The CDR3 consists of 18 residues. CDR3 nucleotides: TGTGCCAGCAGCTTGTTAACAGGCACTCTCTCTGGGGCCAACGTCCTGACTTTC. It codes for CASSLLTGTLSGANVLTF.

This rearrangement joins TRBV19 to TRBJ2-7; either TRBD1 or TRBD2 may supply D (5 bases each). This CDR3 has 15 residues. CDR1 and CDR2 from the germline V gene are LNHDA and SQIVND (reference sequence). V lost 5 bases, J lost 2 bases, and 16 bases lay in between. CDR3 nucleotides: TGTGCCAGTAGTCCCATGGGAGACAGCACCTACGAGCAGTACTTC. It is translated as CASSPMGDSTYEQYF.

The V and J genes are TRBV18 and TRBJ2-1, with 7 bases fitting TRBD1. V shed 3 bases and J 4 bases; nucleotides not matched to a gene: 6. The V gene's germline CDR1 is KGHSH and CDR2 LQKENI. The CDR3 extends over 15 amino acids. In DNA, the CDR3 is TGTGCCAGCTCACCCCCGGGACAGCTATACAATGAGCAGTTCTTC. Its translation is CASSPPGQLYNEQFF.

This rearrangement joins TRBV6-6 to TRBJ1-1; D uncertain. The V gene's germline CDR1 is MNHNY and CDR2 SVGAGI (reference sequence). Trimming stripped 6 bases from V and 4 bases from J, with 18 bases between. CDR3 length: 15 residues. Written as DNA, the CDR3 is TGTGCCAGCAGAATTCGGGCCTCCCGGGGCACTGAAGCTTTCTTT. It encodes CASRIRASRGTEAFF.

This clone was found a few times. V is TRBV4-2 and J is TRBJ1-2; 9 bases align to TRBD1. The germline V gene encodes CDR1 LGHNA and CDR2 YNFKEQ. This CDR3 contains 16 residues. Losses at the gene ends were 2 bases for V and 8 bases for J; bases not matched to a gene: 12. The CDR3 DNA reads as TGTGCCAGCAGCCAAAACATTCGGACAGGGGCCGGGGGCTACACCTTC. It specifies CASSQNIRTGAGGYTF.

This sequence joins TRBV7-8 and TRBJ1-4, with D possibly matching TRBD1 (6 bases). V gave up 1 base and J gave up 3 bases, with 6 bases separating them. The CDR3 has 14 residues. The germline gives CDR1 SGHVS, CDR2 FQNEAQ. The CDR3 DNA is TGTGCCAGCAGCTTAGGGACAGCTAATGAAAAACTGTTTTTT. Its protein is CASSLGTANEKLFF.

In its sample, this clone was seen once. The chain uses TRBV7-3 and TRBJ2-3, with D unclear. The germline gives CDR1 SGHTA, CDR2 FQGTGA. Trimming took off 5 bases at V and 2 bases at J, with 5 bases between the two ends. The CDR3 spans 12 residues. The DNA for the CDR3 is TGTGCCAGCAGCCTTATCACAGATACGCAGTATTTT. This gives the protein CASSLITDTQYF. Drawing the rest from reference TRBV7-3 and TRBJ2-3, the complete variable domain is GAGVSQTPSNKVTEKGKYVELRCDPISGHTALYWYRQSLGQGPEFLIYFQGTGAADDSGLPNDRFFAVRPEGSVSTLKIQRTERGDSAVYLCASSLITDTQYFGPGTRLTVL.

The rearrangement links TRBV27 to TRBJ1-2; no clear D gene. V lost 2 bases, J lost 2 bases, and 12 bases lay in between. The CDR3 covers 15 residues. The V gene's germline CDR1 is MNHEY and CDR2 SMNVEV (reference sequence). The CDR3 sequence is CASSLAGTLNYGYTF. The CDR3 coding sequence is TGTGCCAGCAGTTTAGCTGGTACCTTGAACTATGGCTACACCTTC.

The chain couples TRBV18 to TRBJ2-3, with D perhaps TRBD1 or TRBD2 (6 bases each). Germline V gives CDR1 KGHSH, CDR2 LQKENI. The ends were cut back, 1 base at V and 3 bases at J, with 11 bases in the middle. This CDR3 is built from 15 residues. This CDR3 is CASSPRSGATDTQYF. CDR3 DNA sequence: TGTGCCAGCTCACCACGATCGGGGGCAACAGATACGCAGTATTTT.

The rearrangement joins TRBV7-2 to TRBJ1-2, with D maybe TRBD1 (6 bases). Germline V gene sequence: CDR1 SGHTA, CDR2 FQGNSA. CDR3 size: 13 residues. Trimming removed 1 base from V and 7 bases from J, with 10 bases in between. The CDR3 here is CASSLDGGFGYTF. The DNA for the CDR3 is TGTGCCAGCAGCTTAGACGGGGGCTTTGGCTACACCTTC. The variable domain in full, completed from reference TRBV7-2 and TRBJ1-2, reads GAGVSQSPSNKVTEKGKDVELRCDPISGHTALYWYRQSLGQGLEFLIYFQGNSAPDKSGLPSDRFSAERTGGSVSTLTIQRTQQEDSAVYLCASSLDGGFGYTFGSGTRLTVV.

The chain uses TRBV19 and TRBJ1-3; no definite D call. The CDR3 is made up of 15 amino acids. Germline values: CDR1 LNHDA, CDR2 SQIVND (reference sequence). Trimming took 9 bases from V and 2 from J, leaving 17 bases between them. The CDR3 loop is CASASKVRPGNTIYF. CDR3 nucleotides: TGTGCCAGCGCCTCCAAAGTGAGGCCTGGAAACACCATATATTTT.

The chain carries TRBV5-1 and TRBJ1-6, with a possible D match to TRBD1 (6 bases). V lost 4 bases to trimming and J lost 0 bases, with 20 bases between them. This CDR3 spans 19 amino acids. Germline loops: CDR1 SGHRS, CDR2 YFSETQ. This CDR3 is CASSTSPGGLSSYNSPLHF. CDR3 DNA: TGCGCCAGCAGCACTTCCCCGGGGGGCCTAAGCTCCTATAATTCACCCCTCCACTTT. Variable domain in full (rest from reference TRBV5-1 and TRBJ1-6): KAGVTQTPRYLIKTRGQQVTLSCSPISGHRSVSWYQQTPGQGLQFLFEYFSETQRNKGNFPGRFSGRQFSNSRSEMNVSTLELGDSALYLCASSTSPGGLSSYNSPLHFGNGTRLTVT.

Here the CDR3 reads CASSLSRFSSAGQVGGYTF. Here the CDR3 DNA reads TGTGCCAGCAGTTTATCGAGGTTTTCTTCCGCAGGGCAAGTCGGCGGCTACACCTTC. The chain is built from TRBV27 and TRBJ1-2, with D tentatively TRBD1 (5 bases). V shed 0 bases and J shed 8 bases, with 28 bases lying between them. The germline gives CDR1 MNHEY, CDR2 SMNVEV (reference sequence). The CDR3 contains 19 residues.

The count of this clone is one. The chain recombines TRBV11-3 with TRBJ2-2; TRBD2 is a possible D gene (6 bases). The CDR3 contains 14 residues. From germline, CDR1 is SGHNT and CDR2 YENEEA. V was trimmed by 7 bases and J by 5 bases, leaving 14 bases between them. CDR3 sequence reads: CASKGGIGTGELFF. The CDR3 DNA reads TGTGCCAGCAAGGGAGGTATTGGGACCGGGGAGCTGTTTTTT.

V is TRBV6-5 and J is TRBJ2-2; D not certain. This CDR3 region has 14 residues. Deletions cut 2 bases from V and 1 base from J, with 5 bases between. The germline V gene has CDR1 MNHEY and CDR2 SVGAGI. The CDR3 sequence is CASSYQVNTGELFF. The CDR3 nucleotides are TGTGCCAGCAGTTACCAGGTGAACACCGGGGAGCTGTTTTTT.